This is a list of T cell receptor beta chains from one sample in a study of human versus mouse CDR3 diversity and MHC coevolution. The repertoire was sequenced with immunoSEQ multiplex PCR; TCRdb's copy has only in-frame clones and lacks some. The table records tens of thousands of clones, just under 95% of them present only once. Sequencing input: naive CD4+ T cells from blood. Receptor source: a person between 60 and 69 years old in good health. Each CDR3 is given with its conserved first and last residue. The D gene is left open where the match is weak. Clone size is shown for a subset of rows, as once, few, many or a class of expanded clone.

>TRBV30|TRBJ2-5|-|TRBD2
CAHTRGSSGRSETQYF
TGTGCCCACACACGTGGTAGTAGCGGGAGATCAGAGACCCAGTACTTC
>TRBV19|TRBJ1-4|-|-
CASRRDGTNEKLFF
TGTGCCAGTAGGCGGGACGGAACTAATGAAAAACTGTTTTTT
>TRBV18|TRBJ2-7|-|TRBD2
CASSPPGLGVEQYF
TGTGCCAGCTCACCACCGGGACTAGGTGTCGAGCAGTACTTC
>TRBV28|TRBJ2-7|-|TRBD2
CASIGLADYEQYF
TGTGCCAGCATAGGGCTAGCGGACTACGAGCAGTACTTC
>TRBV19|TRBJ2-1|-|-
CASRPGAPYNEQFF
TGTGCCAGTAGACCGGGAGCTCCTTACAATGAGCAGTTCTTC
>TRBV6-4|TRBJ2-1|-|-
CASSEWQGIEQFF
TGTGCCAGCAGTGAGTGGCAGGGAATCGAGCAGTTCTTC
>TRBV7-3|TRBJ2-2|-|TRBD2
CASSAQSVAGGDTGELFF
TGTGCCAGCAGTGCCCAGTCTGTGGCGGGAGGAGACACCGGGGAGCTGTTTTTT
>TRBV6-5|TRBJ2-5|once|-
CASGSGRDFPQYF
TGTGCCAGCGGATCGGGCCGGGACTTCCCTCAGTACTTC
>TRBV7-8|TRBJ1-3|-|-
CASSLAQQGTGNTIYF
TGTGCCAGCAGCTTAGCACAACAGGGAACTGGAAACACCATATATTTT
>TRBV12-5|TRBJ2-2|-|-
CASGWGGAETGELFF
TGTGCTAGTGGTTGGGGGGGCGCGGAAACCGGGGAGCTGTTTTTT
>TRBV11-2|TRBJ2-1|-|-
CASSLAGVTNEQFF
TGTGCCAGCAGCTTAGCCGGGGTAACGAATGAGCAGTTCTTC
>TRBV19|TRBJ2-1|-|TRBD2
CASSIGAGGYNEQFF
TGTGCCAGTAGTATTGGGGCGGGAGGCTACAATGAGCAGTTCTTC
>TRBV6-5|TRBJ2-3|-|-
CASSRGEDTQYF
TGTGCCAGCAGCAGGGGAGAGGATACGCAGTATTTT
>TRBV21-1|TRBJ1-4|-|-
CASRALLGTGELKKNEKLFF
TGTGCCAGCAGGGCACTCCTCGGGACAGGGGAACTTAAGAAAAATGAAAAACTGTTTTTT
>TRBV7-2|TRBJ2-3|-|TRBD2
CASSRTSGQRSTDTQYF
TGTGCCAGCAGCCGAACTAGCGGGCAAAGAAGCACAGATACGCAGTATTTT
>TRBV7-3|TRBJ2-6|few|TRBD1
CASSLTSPGQGRTGANVLTF
TGTGCCAGCAGCTTAACGTCTCCCGGACAGGGGAGGACTGGGGCCAACGTCCTGACTTTC
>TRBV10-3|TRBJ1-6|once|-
CATRLDITLHF
TGTGCCACCCGGCTCGACATTACCCTCCACTTT
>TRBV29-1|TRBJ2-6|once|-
CSVTNRFPSGANVLTF
TGCAGCGTTACGAACAGATTCCCCTCTGGGGCCAACGTCCTGACTTTC
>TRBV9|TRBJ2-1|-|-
CASSVDFDSYNEQFF
TGTGCCAGCAGCGTAGATTTCGATAGCTACAATGAGCAGTTCTTC
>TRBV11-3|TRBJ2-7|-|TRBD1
CASSLDGTGGEQYF
TGTGCCAGCAGCTTAGACGGGACAGGGGGAGAGCAGTACTTC
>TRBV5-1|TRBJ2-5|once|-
CASSLVPGQGQETQYF
TGCGCCAGCAGCTTGGTCCCCGGCCAGGGCCAAGAGACCCAGTACTTC
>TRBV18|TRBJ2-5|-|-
CASSGPNQETQYF
TGTGCCAGCTCAGGGCCCAACCAAGAGACCCAGTACTTC
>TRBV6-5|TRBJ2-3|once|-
CASSRPGSTDTQYF
TGTGCCAGCAGTCGTCCGGGATCCACAGATACGCAGTATTTT
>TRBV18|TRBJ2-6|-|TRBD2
CASSPGRGFSGANVLTF
TGTGCCAGCTCACCAGGGAGGGGATTCTCTGGGGCCAACGTCCTGACTTTC
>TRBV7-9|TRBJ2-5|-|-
CASSPPAASGQETQYF
TGTGCCAGCAGCCCACCGGCGGCTAGTGGACAAGAGACCCAGTACTTC
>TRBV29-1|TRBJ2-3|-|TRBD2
CSVARAGGKGWGTDTQYF
TGCAGCGTTGCCCGAGCGGGAGGGAAGGGATGGGGCACAGATACGCAGTATTTT
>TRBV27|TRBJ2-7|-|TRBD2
CASSLSISSGTTGLAQSYEQYF
TGTGCCAGCAGTTTATCGATTTCGAGCGGGACGACGGGACTAGCGCAGTCCTACGAGCAGTACTTC